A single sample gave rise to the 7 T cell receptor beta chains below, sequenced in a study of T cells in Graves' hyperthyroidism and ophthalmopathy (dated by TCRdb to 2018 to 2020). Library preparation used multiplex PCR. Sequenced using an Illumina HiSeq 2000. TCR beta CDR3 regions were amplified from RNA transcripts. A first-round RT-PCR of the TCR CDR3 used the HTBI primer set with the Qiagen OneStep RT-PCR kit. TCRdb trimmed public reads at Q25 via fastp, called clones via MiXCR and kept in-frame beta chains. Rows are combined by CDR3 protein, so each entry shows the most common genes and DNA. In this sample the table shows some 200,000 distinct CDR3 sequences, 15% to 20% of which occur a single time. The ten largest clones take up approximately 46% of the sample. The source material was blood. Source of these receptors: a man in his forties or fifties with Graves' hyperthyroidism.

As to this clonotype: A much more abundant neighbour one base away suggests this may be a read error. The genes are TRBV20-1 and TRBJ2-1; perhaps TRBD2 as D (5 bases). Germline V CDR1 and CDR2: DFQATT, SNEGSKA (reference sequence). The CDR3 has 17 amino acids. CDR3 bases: TGCAGTGCTAGAGTCAGCGGAGGAGCAAGCTCCTACAATGTGCAGTTCTTC. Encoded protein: CSARVSGGASSYNVQFF.

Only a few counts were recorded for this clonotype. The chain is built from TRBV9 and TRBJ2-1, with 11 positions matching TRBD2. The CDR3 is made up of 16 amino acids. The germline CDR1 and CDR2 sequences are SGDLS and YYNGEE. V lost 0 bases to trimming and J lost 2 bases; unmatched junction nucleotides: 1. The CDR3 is CASSVVAGGTYNEQFF. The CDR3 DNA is TGTGCCAGCAGCGTAGTAGCGGGGGGGACCTACAATGAGCAGTTCTTC.

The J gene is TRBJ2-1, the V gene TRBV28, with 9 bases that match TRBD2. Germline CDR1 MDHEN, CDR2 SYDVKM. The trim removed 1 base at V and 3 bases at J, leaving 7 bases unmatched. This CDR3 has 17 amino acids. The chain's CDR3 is CASSLSASGMNYNEQFF. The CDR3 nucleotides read TGTGCCAGCAGTTTATCCGCTAGCGGGATGAACTACAATGAGCAGTTCTTC.

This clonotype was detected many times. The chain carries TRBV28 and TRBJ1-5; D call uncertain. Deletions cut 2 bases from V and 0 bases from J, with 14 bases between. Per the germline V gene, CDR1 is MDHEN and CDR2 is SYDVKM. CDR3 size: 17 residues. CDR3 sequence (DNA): TGTGCCAGCAGTTTAACGGGTGGACTGGTTAGCAATCAGCCCCAGCATTTT. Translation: CASSLTGGLVSNQPQHF.

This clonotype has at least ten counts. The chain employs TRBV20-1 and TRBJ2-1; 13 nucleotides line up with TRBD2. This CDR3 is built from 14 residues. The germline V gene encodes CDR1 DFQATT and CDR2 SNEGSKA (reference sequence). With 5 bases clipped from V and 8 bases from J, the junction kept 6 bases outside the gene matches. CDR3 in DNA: TGCAGTGCTCGCACTAGCGGGAGGGGGGATGAGCAGTTCTTC. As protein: CSARTSGRGDEQFF.

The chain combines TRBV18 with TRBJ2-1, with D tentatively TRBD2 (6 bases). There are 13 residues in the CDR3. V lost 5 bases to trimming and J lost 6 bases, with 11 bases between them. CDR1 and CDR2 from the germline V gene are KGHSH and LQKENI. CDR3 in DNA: TGTGCCAGCTCAACCGAGACTAGCAATGAGCAGTTCTTC. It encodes CASSTETSNEQFF.

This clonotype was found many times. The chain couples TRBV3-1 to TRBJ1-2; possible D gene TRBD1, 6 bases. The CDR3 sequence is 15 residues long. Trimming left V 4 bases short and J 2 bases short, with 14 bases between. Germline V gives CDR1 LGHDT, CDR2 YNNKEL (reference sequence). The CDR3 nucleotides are TGTGCCAGCAGCCCGTTGGACAGAGGCAACTATGGCTACACCTTC. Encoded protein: CASSPLDRGNYGYTF.